The 5 T cell receptor beta chains in this list originate from one sample, sequenced in a study of T cells in Graves' hyperthyroidism and ophthalmopathy. TCR beta CDR3 sequences were amplified from RNA transcripts. An initial round of RT-PCR targeting the TCR CDR3 relied on the HTBI primer set. TCRdb re-analysed the multiplex PCR reads in MiXCR, keeping a single row per CDR3 protein. The sample consists of approximately 520,000 distinct CDR3 sequences, around 21% of them appearing once. Sequenced input: blood. These receptors came from a man younger than 35 with Graves' hyperthyroidism.

This clonotype showed up many times. V gene TRBV6-5 combines with J gene TRBJ1-1; 7 bases fit TRBD1. The junction had 4 bases not matched to a gene; V was cut back by 7 bases and J by 5 bases. This CDR3 contains 12 residues. CDR1 and CDR2 (germline): MNHEY, SVGAGI. For the CDR3, the DNA is TGTGCCAGCAACCAGGGGGAGACTGAAGCTTTCTTT. This codes for CASNQGETEAFF.

This clonotype was detected ten times or more. The rearrangement links TRBV19 to TRBJ1-1, with D perhaps matching TRBD1 (6 bases). CDR1 LNHDA and CDR2 SQIVND come from the germline V gene (reference sequence). V lost 5 bases and J 0 bases, leaving 16 bases between the germline ends. The CDR3 contains 16 residues. In nucleotides, the CDR3 is TGTGCCAGTAGTCCGGGGGGACACGGAGTGAACACTGAAGCTTTCTTT. Its protein product is CASSPGGHGVNTEAFF. The full variable domain, rest sourced from reference TRBV19 and TRBJ1-1, is DGGITQSPKYLFRKEGQNVTLSCEQNLNHDAMYWYRQDPGQGLRLIYYSQIVNDFQKGDIAEGYSVSREKKESFPLTVTSAQKNPTAFYLCASSPGGHGVNTEAFFGQGTRLTVV.

Concerning this clonotype: This may arise from a read error, as a much more abundant clone is one base away. CDR3 amino acids: CASREGEGKALF. In DNA, the CDR3 is TGTGCCAGCAGGGAGGGGGAAGGCAAAGCTTTATTT. The chain is built from TRBV25-1 and TRBJ1-1; tentatively, D is TRBD1 (6 bases). The CDR3 has 12 residues. Germline V CDR1 and CDR2: MGHDK, SYGVNS.

In its sample, this clonotype was seen many times. The chain uses TRBV12-3 or TRBV12-4 and TRBJ1-1; 7 bases match TRBD1. V gave up 6 bases and J gave up 1 base; unmatched junction bases: 5. This CDR3 has 14 amino acids. CDR3 bases: TGTGCCAGCAGGCAGAGACAGGGGAACACTGAAGCTTTCTTT. Translating it yields CASRQRQGNTEAFF.

Many counts were recorded for this clonotype. The chain has TRBV12-3 or TRBV12-4 and TRBJ1-3; TRBD1 is a possible D gene (5 bases). Trimming took 3 bases from V and 3 from J, leaving 9 bases between them. The CDR3 length is 14 residues. CDR3 coding DNA: TGTGCCAGCAGTTTGGGGGGAAGTGGAAACACCATATATTTT. Protein product: CASSLGGSGNTIYF.